This T cell receptor beta chain was obtained from a study of cytomegalovirus exposure and HLA in healthy donors. Findings and limits, study-wide: Follow-up analysis later connected one missense variant in DCLRE1C with trimming of TCR beta V- and J-genes. Common viral pathogens (according to a later analysis) appeared linked to several of the most significant clusters. In vitro testing confirmed a few CMV-associated chains as specific for CMV antigens. Association of approximately 18,000 TCR beta sequences with HLA alleles was found at 0.05 false discovery rate in a later analysis.

The germline V gene has CDR1 SGHDN and CDR2 FVKESK. CDR3 length: 19 residues. The ends were cut back, 0 bases at V and 2 bases at J, with 21 bases in the middle. Remarks on this clone: No antigen is known for it.

PCR employed 60 Vbeta and 13 Jbeta primers. Method: immunoSEQ multiplex PCR; TCRdb's copy keeps in-frame clones and lacks some. The table includes 90,000 to 100,000 clones, about four fifths detected once. This receptor was identified in a woman aged 40 to 50 in good health and CMV-seronegative. Sequenced input: PBMCs. The chain has TRBV14 and TRBJ2-3; TRBD1 is a possible D gene (6 bases). The CDR3 nucleotides are TGTGCCAGCAGCCAAGATTACAGCGACACAGGGCGGATCACAGATACGCAGTATTTT. This sequence encodes CASSQDYSDTGRITDTQYF.